The clone carrying this T cell receptor beta chain was seen at least ten times. What it binds is not known. The record originates from a study of T cells after posttransplantation cyclophosphamide. Regarding the study as a whole: Later blood repertoires were often dominated by clones from the donor CD8+ memory compartment.

A marrow graft followed busulfan-fludarabine conditioning, with cyclophosphamide on days +3 and +4. The CDR3 extends over 13 amino acids. V gave up 6 bases and J gave up 5 bases, with 13 bases separating them. The V gene's germline CDR1 is LNHDA and CDR2 SQIVND (reference sequence). Produced via immunoSEQ multiplex PCR; TCRdb's table is partial and in-frame only. The specimen has 7,500 to 9,500 clones, none found just once. The source of this sequence is a young adult male patient who received an allogeneic stem cell transplant from an unrelated donor, was CMV-positive, and had acute and chronic GVHD. Part of the T cells may come from the graft donor. Specimen: PBMCs, collected after an allogeneic stem cell transplant with post-transplant cyclophosphamide. The V and J genes are TRBV19 and TRBJ1-1; D is unresolved. This CDR3 reads CASRPTAGTEAFF. As DNA, the CDR3 is TGTGCCAGTAGACCTACAGCGGGGACTGAAGCTTTCTTT.